This T cell receptor beta chain was captured in a study of vaccination effects on CD4 cells after COVID-19 (dated by TCRdb to between 2021 and 2022). For the wider study: Post-vaccine samples across the study were collected a median of 72 days after the second dose, with a range of 14 to 241. A total of 10 COVID-19 convalescent patients and a handful of SARS-CoV-2-naive healthy vaccine recipients were included in the full study. SARS-CoV-2 spike-specific CD4+ TCR repertoires from before and after mRNA vaccination were compared in COVID-19 convalescent patients and in infection-naive vaccine recipients. In the study, cultures from other donors were sequenced using the Oncomine TCR Beta short-read assay on an Illumina iSeq 100. Study-level results and caveats: Among healthy vaccine recipients, nearly all vaccine-induced clones were SARS-CoV-2 mono-reactive, and just 1 of 255 was cross-reactive with common cold coronaviruses. Limitations of the study were the small number of convalescent patients and the absence of early post-infection timepoints. Marked clonal contraction was observed in both infection-induced and vaccine-induced clones at late post-vaccination timepoints, consistent with waning T cell responses.

Libraries were prepared through the immunoSEQ multiplex PCR assay. DNA from the cultured, isolated CD4+ T cells was subjected to TCR beta CDR3 sequencing. The original methods were these. Non-productive TCR sequences were discarded, and reads were trimmed to the CDR3 region, with only CDR3s of 7 or more amino acids retained. The MANAFEST web app was used to identify antigen-specific clonotypes by comparing expansion in peptide wells with expansion in reference cultures. To be called positive, a clone needed expansion at FDR<0.05 compared with the reference and with all other wells, an odds ratio greater than 5, and a frequency greater than 0.1% in two replicate wells. Cross-reactive clonotypes were defined as significantly expanded in SARS-CoV-2 spike wells and in at least one common cold coronavirus spike condition. Levenshtein distance calculated with the stringdist R package was used to assess CDR3 similarity, and unrooted trees were constructed with ape in R 3.6.1. As stored in TCRdb, this immuneACCESS dataset retains in-frame rearrangements with V and J assigned. A fraction of the clones does not appear; measured against another copy, unresolved V genes explain less than half of the discrepancy, and the remainder lacks a known reason. The V and J calls and clone size come from that table; D and trimming were worked out from the DNA. Recorded for this sample are 30,000 to 40,000 clones; 72% of them occurred a single time. Roughly 12% of the sample is in the top ten clones.

Points on this clone: Its antigen target is currently unknown. No base qualities exist here, and no much larger clone lies one base off it.

CDR1 and CDR2 are read off the germline V gene as SQVTM and ANQGSEA. CDR3 length: 12 amino acids, cysteine to phenylalanine. Only the CDR3 part of the read is kept: 36 bases, read in frame from the first base. A distance of 8 bases separates the germline ends of V and J, which lose 3 bases and 5 bases respectively. To identify antigen-specific CD4+ T cell clonotypes by their expansion, the ViraFEST assay first stimulated PBMC with viral peptide pools and then applied TCR sequencing. After around 10 days of culture, CD4+ T cells were isolated with the EasySep CD4+ T cell isolation kit. Each participant received two doses of an mRNA SARS-CoV-2 vaccine, either BNT162b2 or mRNA-1273. The absence of prior SARS-CoV-2 infection in healthy vaccine recipients was confirmed by negative nucleocapsid antibodies before and after vaccination. Under 2.5 million PBMC per well were cultured with approximately 10 ug/ml peptides in IMDM containing around 4.6% human AB serum, approximately 9.1 IU/ml IL-2 and gentamicin. On days 3 and 7, half of the culture medium was replaced with fresh IL-2-containing medium. Unless noted otherwise, every peptide stimulation condition was cultured in triplicate wells. Using Ficoll-Paque Plus gradient centrifugation, PBMC were separated from whole blood and then either used fresh or cryopreserved at -140C. The overlapping peptide pools covered the spike proteins of SARS-CoV-2 and of the common cold coronaviruses HCoV-NL63, HCoV-OC43 and HCoV-229E. The QIAamp micro DNA kit was used to extract genomic DNA from the cultured CD4+ T cells.

This receptor was obtained from a human donor who received a COVID-19 vaccine. The sequenced sample was CD4+ T cells from PBMCs cultured with HCoV-229E spike peptides, obtained after COVID-19 vaccination. In light of the paper, this sample's cell subset or site label describes: HCoV-229E spike overlapping peptide pool stimulation. The V and J segments used are TRBV29-1 and TRBJ2-1, with the D gene not confidently named. In nucleotide form, the sequence is TGCAGCGTTGAGGAGAACAACAATGAGCAGTTCTTC. Its product reads: CSVEENNNEQFF.